The clone carrying this TCR beta chain showed up many times. The sample is drawn from a study of type 1 and type 2 diabetes patients. This CDR3 has 15 residues. CDR1 is SGHVS and CDR2 is FQNEAQ in the germline V gene. The V and J ends lost 6 bases and 3 bases respectively, with 18 bases between them. Genomic DNA was the PCR template. Multiplex PCR with 30 forward and 13 reverse primers amplified the TCR beta CDR3. TCRdb itself ran the multiplex PCR reads through MiXCR, one entry per CDR3 protein. The data contain more than 250,000 distinct CDR3 sequences, 40% to 50% of them singletons. The chain has TRBV7-8 and TRBJ2-7; maybe TRBD2 (7 bases). The sample comprised peripheral blood mononuclear cells (PBMCs). The sequence was collected from a man aged 18 to 30 with type 2 diabetes. CDR3 in amino acids: CASSLERDISYEQYF. The CDR3 DNA sequence: TGTGCCAGCAGTCTTGAGCGGGACATAAGCTACGAGCAGTACTTC.